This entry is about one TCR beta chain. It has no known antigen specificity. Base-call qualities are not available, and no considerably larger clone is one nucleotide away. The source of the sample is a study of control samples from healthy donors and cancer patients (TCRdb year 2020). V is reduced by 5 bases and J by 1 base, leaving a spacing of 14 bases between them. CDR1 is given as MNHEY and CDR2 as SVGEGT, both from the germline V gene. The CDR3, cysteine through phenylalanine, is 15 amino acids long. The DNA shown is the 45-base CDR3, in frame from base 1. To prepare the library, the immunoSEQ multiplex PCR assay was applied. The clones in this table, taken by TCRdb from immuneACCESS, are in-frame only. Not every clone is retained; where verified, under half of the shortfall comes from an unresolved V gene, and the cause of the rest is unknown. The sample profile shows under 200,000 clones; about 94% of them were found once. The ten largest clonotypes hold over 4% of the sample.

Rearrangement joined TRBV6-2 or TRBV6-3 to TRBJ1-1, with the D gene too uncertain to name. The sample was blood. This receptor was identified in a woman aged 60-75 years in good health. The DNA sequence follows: TGTGCCAGCAGTCGCCGGACGGTACAGAACACTGAAGCTTTCTTT. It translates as CASSRRTVQNTEAFF.